Below are 8 T cell receptor beta chains sequenced from a single sample in a study of blood T cells in healthy people across ages. It was with a sample-barcoded 5' primer and a J-beta primer mix that a second PCR of about 7 to 12 cycles was run. TCRdb passed the 5' RACE reads through MiXCR, listing each CDR3 protein once. There are 1.5 million to 2 million distinct CDR3 sequences in the sample; around 50% occur only once, and approximately 2.1% lies in the top ten. The sample consisted of blood. The receptors were sampled from a middle-aged woman in good health.

The chain joins TRBV5-5 to TRBJ1-2, with D unresolved. The germline V and J ends were trimmed by 4 bases and 4 bases, with 23 bases remaining between them. CDR1 SGHKS and CDR2 YYEKEE come from the germline V gene (reference sequence). The CDR3 is 17 residues long. The CDR3 nucleotides are TGTGCCAGCAGCCAGAACTACAAACGGGTCATCTCCTATGGCTACACCTTC. This encodes CASSQNYKRVISYGYTF. The full variable domain, with the rest looked up from reference TRBV5-5 and TRBJ1-2, is DAGVTQSPTHLIKTRGQQVTLRCSPISGHKSVSWYQQVLGQGPQFIFQYYEKEERGRGNFPDRFSARQFPNYSSELNVNALLLGDSALYLCASSQNYKRVISYGYTFGSGTRLTVV.

The chain combines TRBV28 with TRBJ2-2, with D tentatively TRBD1 or TRBD2 (5 bases each). The CDR3 has 19 residues. Trimming took off 4 bases at V and 1 base at J, with 22 bases between the two ends. Germline V lookup: CDR1 MDHEN, CDR2 SYDVKM. CDR3 sequence: CASSYQIMGDRWNTGELFF. The CDR3 nucleotides read TGTGCCAGCAGTTACCAAATCATGGGGGATAGGTGGAACACCGGGGAGCTGTTTTTT.

The chain carries TRBV5-1 and TRBJ1-2; TRBD1 is a possible D gene (5 bases). Trimming pared 4 bases from V and 6 bases from J, leaving 10 bases between. This CDR3 spans 12 amino acids. The germline CDR1 and CDR2 sequences are SGHRS and YFSETQ. The CDR3, as DNA: TGCGCCAGCAGCGAAGGGGCGAATGGCTACACCTTC. Amino acids: CASSEGANGYTF.

The rearrangement uses TRBV12-3 or TRBV12-4 and TRBJ1-2; a weak D match, TRBD1 (5 bases). The CDR3 loop spans 12 amino acids. The V gene lost 5 bases and the J gene lost 8 bases, with 12 bases spanning the gap. CDR3 region: CASSIRQRGYTF. The CDR3 bases are TGTGCCAGCAGTATAAGACAGCGCGGCTACACCTTC.

This clonotype showed up just a few times. V usage is TRBV12-3 or TRBV12-4 and J usage is TRBJ1-2, with 12 bases lining up with TRBD1. This CDR3 has 16 residues. Unmatched junction bases numbered 8, after V lost 1 base and J lost 8 bases. CDR3 nucleotide sequence: TGTGCCAGCAGTTTAGAGACGGGACAGGGGGCTGGAGGCTACACCTTC. Protein: CASSLETGQGAGGYTF.

Note on this clonotype: The junction departs from the called germline gene at one end, perhaps through a read error. The chain employs TRBV5-1 and TRBJ2-3, with D hard to call. Germline V gene lookup returns CDR1 SGHRS and CDR2 YFSETQ. The CDR3 length is 14 residues. CDR3 DNA sequence: TGCGTCAGCAGGACCCTCGGAACCACAGATACGCAGTATTTT. Translating it yields CVSRTLGTTDTQYF.

This chain joins TRBV5-1 and TRBJ2-1, with 11 bases that match TRBD1. Trimming removed 3 bases from V and 0 bases from J; junction bases left unmatched: 5. The CDR3 is 17 residues long. Germline CDR1 reads SGHRS; CDR2 reads YFSETQ. The CDR3 loop reads CASSSGQGASSYNEQFF. The CDR3 region has the DNA TGCGCCAGCAGCTCCGGACAGGGGGCAAGCTCCTACAATGAGCAGTTCTTC.

A few counts support this clonotype. This chain links TRBV20-1 with TRBJ2-7; TRBD1 is a possible D gene (6 bases). CDR1 and CDR2 from the germline V gene are DFQATT and SNEGSKA (reference sequence). This CDR3 spans 15 amino acids. The V end lost 5 bases, the J end lost 1 base, and 18 bases lay between the germline ends. CDR3 protein: CSADRRTVGSYEQYF. CDR3 nucleotides: TGCAGTGCTGACCGAAGGACAGTGGGGTCCTACGAGCAGTACTTC.